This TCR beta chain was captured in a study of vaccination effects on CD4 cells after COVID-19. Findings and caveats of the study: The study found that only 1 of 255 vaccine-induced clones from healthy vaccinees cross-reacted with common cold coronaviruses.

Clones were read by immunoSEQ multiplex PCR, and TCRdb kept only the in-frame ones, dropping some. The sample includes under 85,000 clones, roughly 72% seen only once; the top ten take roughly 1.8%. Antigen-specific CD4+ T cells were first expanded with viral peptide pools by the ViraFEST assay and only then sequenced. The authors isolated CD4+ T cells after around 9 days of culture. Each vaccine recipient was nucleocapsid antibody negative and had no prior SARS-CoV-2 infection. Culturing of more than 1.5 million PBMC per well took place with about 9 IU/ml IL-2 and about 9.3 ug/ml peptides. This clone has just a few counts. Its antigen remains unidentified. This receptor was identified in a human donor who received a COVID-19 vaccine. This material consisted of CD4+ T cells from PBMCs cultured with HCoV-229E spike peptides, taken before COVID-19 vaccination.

The CDR3, as DNA: TGCGCCAGCAGCTTGGTCAGGGATACCGGGGAGCTGTTTTTT. It translates to CASSLVRDTGELFF. This chain connects TRBV5-1 to TRBJ2-2; a weak D match, TRBD1 (5 bases). Germline-derived CDR1 and CDR2 are SGHRS and YFSETQ. Trimming cost V 0 bases and J 5 bases, with 8 bases left between them. The CDR3 extends over 14 amino acids.